This entry describes one T cell receptor (beta chain). Germline V gene data show CDR1 as MGHRA and CDR2 as YSYEKL. This CDR3 is built from 13 residues. V lost 0 bases to trimming and J lost 5 bases, with 5 bases between them. This entry comes from a study of shared clonotypes between healthy human individuals. This table comes from immunoSEQ multiplex PCR, and its TCRdb copy is limited to in-frame clones, with some not included. The sample yields about 1.5 million clones, around 97% seen once. The sequence derives from a man under 40 in good health. Sequencing input: naive CD4+ T cells sorted from blood. Subset defined: CD45RA+ positively selected. The chain combines TRBV4-1 with TRBJ1-5; D not certain. In DNA, the CDR3 is TGCGCCAGCAGCCAAGATTTGGATCAGCCCCAGCATTTT. It translates to CASSQDLDQPQHF.